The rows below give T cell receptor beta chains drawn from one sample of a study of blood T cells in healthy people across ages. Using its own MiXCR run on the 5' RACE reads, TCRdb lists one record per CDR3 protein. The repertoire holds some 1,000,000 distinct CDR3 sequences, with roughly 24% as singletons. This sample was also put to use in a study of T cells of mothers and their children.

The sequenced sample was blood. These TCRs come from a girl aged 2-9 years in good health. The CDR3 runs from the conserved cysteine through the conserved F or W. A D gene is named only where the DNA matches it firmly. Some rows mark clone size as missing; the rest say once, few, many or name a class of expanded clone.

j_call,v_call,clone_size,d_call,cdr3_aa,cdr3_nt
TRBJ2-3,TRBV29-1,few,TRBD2,CSVEDGPVEERGTDTQYF,TGCAGCGTTGAAGATGGTCCGGTTGAGGAGCGGGGGACAGATACGCAGTATTTT
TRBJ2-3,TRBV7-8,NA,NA,CASSPIRGGGTDTQYF,TGTGCCAGCAGCCCTATTAGGGGCGGAGGCACAGATACGCAGTATTTT
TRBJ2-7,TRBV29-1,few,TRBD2,CSITAGLAGDEQYF,TGCAGCATTACCGCCGGACTAGCGGGAGACGAGCAGTACTTC
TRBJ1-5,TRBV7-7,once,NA,CASSLRGADTQHF,TGTGCTAGCAGCTTACGGGGGGCAGATACGCAGCATTTT
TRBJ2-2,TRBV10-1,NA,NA,CASSSLENTGELFF,TGCGCCAGCAGTTCATTGGAGAACACCGGGGAGCTGTTTTTT
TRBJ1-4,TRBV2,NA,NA,CAIPGQTNEKLFF,TGTGCCATTCCGGGACAAACTAATGAAAAACTGTTTTTT
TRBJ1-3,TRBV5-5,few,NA,CASSSPDSGNTIYF,TGTGCCAGCAGCTCCCCCGACTCTGGAAACACCATATATTTT
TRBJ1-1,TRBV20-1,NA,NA,CSARDPGTSNTEAFF,TGCAGTGCTAGAGATCCAGGGACATCGAACACTGAAGCTTTCTTT
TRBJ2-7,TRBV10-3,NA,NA,CAIEGGGYEQYF,TGCGCCATCGAAGGGGGGGGCTACGAGCAGTACTTC
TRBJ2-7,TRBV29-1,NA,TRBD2,CSATGLAGGREQYF,TGCAGCGCAACCGGTCTAGCGGGGGGGCGCGAGCAGTACTTC
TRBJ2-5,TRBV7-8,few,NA,CASSSKHGRAQETQYF,TGTGCCAGCAGCTCTAAACACGGGAGAGCGCAAGAGACCCAGTACTTC
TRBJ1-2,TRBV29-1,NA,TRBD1,CSAPTGGFYGYTF,TGCAGCGCCCCGACAGGGGGCTTCTATGGCTACACCTTC
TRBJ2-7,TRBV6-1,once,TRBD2,CASSSGGADYEQYF,TGTGCCAGCAGCTCCGGGGGGGCGGACTACGAGCAGTACTTC
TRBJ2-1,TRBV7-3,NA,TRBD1,CASSLIGDRGDEQFF,TGTGCCAGCAGCTTAATTGGGGACAGGGGCGATGAGCAGTTCTTC
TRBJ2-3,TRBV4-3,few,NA,CASSQDLRSTDTQYF,TGCGCCAGCAGCCAAGATCTTAGGAGCACAGATACGCAGTATTTT
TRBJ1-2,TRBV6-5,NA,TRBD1,CASGSTGPAYGYTF,TGTGCCAGCGGGTCGACAGGGCCCGCATATGGCTACACCTTC
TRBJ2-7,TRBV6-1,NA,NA,CASRGAGDRQQYF,TGTGCCAGCAGGGGGGCTGGAGACCGGCAGCAGTACTTC
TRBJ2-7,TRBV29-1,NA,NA,CSVEGATGKYAHEQYF,TGCAGCGTTGAAGGGGCAACAGGGAAGTATGCGCACGAGCAGTACTTC
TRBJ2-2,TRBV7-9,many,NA,CASSLDGIPTGELFF,TGTGCCAGCAGCTTAGACGGGATACCTACCGGGGAGCTGTTTTTT
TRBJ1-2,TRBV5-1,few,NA,CASSPGQGYTF,TGCGCCAGCAGCCCTGGACAGGGCTACACCTTC
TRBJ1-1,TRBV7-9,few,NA,CASSLGHSPYGEAFF,TGTGCCAGCAGCTTAGGTCACAGCCCATACGGTGAAGCTTTCTTT
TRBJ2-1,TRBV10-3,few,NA,CAISESSAESSNEQFF,TGTGCCATCAGTGAGTCGTCGGCAGAGTCGTCCAATGAGCAGTTCTTC
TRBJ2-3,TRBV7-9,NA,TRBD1,CASRGTVSTDTQYF,TGTGCCAGCAGGGGGACAGTTAGCACAGATACGCAGTATTTT
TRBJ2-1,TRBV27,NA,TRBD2,CATGGGLAGVEQFF,TGTGCCACTGGGGGGGGACTAGCGGGAGTTGAGCAGTTCTTC
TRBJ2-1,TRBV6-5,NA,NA,CASSSGAEQFF,TGTGCCAGCAGTTCTGGGGCTGAGCAGTTCTTC
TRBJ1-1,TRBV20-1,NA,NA,CSAGGGHSNTEAFF,TGCAGTGCTGGAGGGGGACACTCGAACACTGAAGCTTTCTTT
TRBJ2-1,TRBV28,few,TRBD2,CASMPGLAGLGEQFF,TGTGCCAGCATGCCGGGACTAGCGGGACTGGGTGAGCAGTTCTTC
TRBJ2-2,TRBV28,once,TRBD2,CASSTGTSGKPEELFF,TGTGCCAGCAGTACCGGGACTAGCGGGAAACCGGAAGAGCTGTTTTTT
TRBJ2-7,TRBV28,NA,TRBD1,CASSSVGTASSYEQYF,TGTGCCAGCAGTTCCGTCGGGACAGCTAGCTCCTACGAGCAGTACTTC
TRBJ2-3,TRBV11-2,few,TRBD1,CASSLGKGANTDTQYF,TGTGCCAGCAGCCTAGGAAAGGGGGCCAACACAGATACGCAGTATTTT
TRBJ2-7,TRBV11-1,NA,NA,CASSLSGDLRKYEQYF,TGTGCCAGCAGTCTATCAGGAGACTTACGGAAGTACGAGCAGTACTTC
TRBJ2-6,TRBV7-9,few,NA,CASRLAGSGANVLTF,TGTGCCAGCAGGCTGGCGGGCTCTGGGGCCAACGTCCTGACTTTC
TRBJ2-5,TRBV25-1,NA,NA,CASSELVGPRETQYF,TGTGCCAGCAGTGAATTAGTTGGACCTCGGGAGACCCAGTACTTC
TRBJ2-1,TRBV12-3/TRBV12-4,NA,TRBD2,CASSSGRARNEQFF,TGTGCCAGCAGCAGCGGGAGGGCCAGAAATGAGCAGTTCTTC
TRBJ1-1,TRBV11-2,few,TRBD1,CASSQDPDRGQAFF,TGTGCCAGCAGCCAAGACCCGGACAGGGGGCAAGCTTTCTTT
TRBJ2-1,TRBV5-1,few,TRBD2,CASSVLAGEKEQFF,TGCGCCAGCAGCGTACTAGCGGGGGAGAAAGAGCAGTTCTTC
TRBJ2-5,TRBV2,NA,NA,CASSGPPPGSQYF,TGTGCCAGCAGTGGGCCGCCGCCTGGTTCCCAGTACTTC
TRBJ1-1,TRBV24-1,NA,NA,CATSDLTNTEAFF,TGTGCCACCAGTGATTTGACGAACACTGAAGCTTTCTTT
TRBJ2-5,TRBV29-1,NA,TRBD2,CSFTLGGNTQYF,TGCAGCTTCACCCTGGGGGGGAATACCCAGTACTTC